The text below deals with one T cell receptor (beta chain). Its antigen has not been determined. No base-level quality is on record; no much larger clone is a single base apart. TCR CDR3 regions were amplified from genomic DNA by multiplex PCR using the deep immunoSEQ assay. Extracted genomic DNA from each cell subset was spread evenly across all wells of several immunoSEQ 96-well plates, with each plate serving as a replicate. For sorted subsets, 150 to 250 ng of genomic DNA, equivalent to roughly 33,000 T cell genomes, went into each replicate PCR. Purified libraries were measured with a Qubit 3.0 fluorometer, size-checked on a Bioanalyzer 2100, and measured again with the KAPA Library Quantification kit. Each immunoSEQ 96-well plate was sequenced on its own single-read 150-cycle Illumina NextSeq 550 flow cell. In the original analysis: Because only junctional sequences without quality scores were contained in the immunoSEQ output, filtering matching that applied to full-length reads could not be performed. To assign V/J genes and CDR3, sequences were annotated using PyIR, a Python wrapper for IgBLAST v1.9, with IMGT germline references. Any read was removed if the V/J assignment was weak (E-value above 1e-6), the CDR3 was missing, or the read contained stop codons, out-of-frame junctions, or ambiguous translated residues. A V3J clonotype was defined by an identical inferred V gene, J gene, and CDR3 amino acid sequence. Percentage overlap between repertoires was computed as shared unique clonotypes divided by the size of the smaller repertoire. RTK rarefaction, the Chao1 estimator, and Recon v2.1 estimates of unobserved clonotypes were used to assess repertoire richness. Generation probabilities were computed with OLGA for all TCRbeta clonotypes obtained by the gDNA method from several donors. The clones in this table, taken by TCRdb from immuneACCESS, are in-frame only. Not every clone is retained; where verified, under half of the shortfall comes from an unresolved V gene, and the cause of the rest is unknown. The DNA was the basis for D and trimming; V, J and clone size are from that table. The sample records approximately 1,000,000 clones, around 78% of which are singletons. The ten largest account for 0.52% of the sample.

This entry is derived from a study of shared clonotypes between healthy human individuals (dated by TCRdb to about 2020). Looking at the study overall: The cohort comprised two women and a few men aged 18 to 49 years. Between about 0.8 and 9 billion PBMCs per donor were obtained by leukapheresis. For each donor, CD4 naive and CD4 memory were each given three plates, CD8 naive was given two plates, and CD8 memory was given one plate. To increase sequencing depth and limit assay-specific biases, TCR repertoire library preparation and sequencing were carried out by different laboratories using diverse techniques. The study deeply sequenced blood TCR repertoires of five healthy adults to estimate repertoire size and the extent of clonotype sharing between individuals.

The donors were healthy, HIV-negative adults with no recently reported acute infections or vaccinations. Every donor was a Caucasian adult residing in Nashville, Tennessee, USA. Magnetic negative selection was used to enrich CD4+ T cells, after which naive cells were positively selected on CD45RA and the negative fraction became the memory subset. After blood collection by leukapheresis, PBMCs were isolated using Ficoll-Histopaque density gradient centrifugation and then cryopreserved in the vapor phase of liquid nitrogen. Analytical flow cytometry was used to check the purity and quantity of every magnetically sorted T cell population. Genomic DNA was isolated from each sorted fraction and quantified by UV absorbance on a Nanodrop 2000c. In the germline V gene, CDR1 corresponds to SGHRS and CDR2 to YFSETQ. Including cysteine and phenylalanine, the CDR3 has 13 amino acids. Only the CDR3 region is kept as DNA, spanning 39 bases read in frame from base 1. V is cut back by 3 bases and J by 6 bases, with 4 bases in the junction unmatched.

Overall study results and their limits: Incomplete sequencing was indicated by rarefaction of sorted-subset datasets, despite the large sequencing depth. Naive subsets generally had larger estimated clonotype richness than memory subsets did. When a few donors were compared, the shared fraction of clonotypes was around 4.6% for naive CD4, 3.5% to 4% for naive CD8, more than 2% for memory CD4, and less than 0.5% for memory CD8. Only blood was sampled, and tissue TCR repertoires likely differ from those in blood. Pairwise subsampling led to the expectation that sequencing depth would affect the degree of clonotype sharing among donors. Compared with non-shared clonotypes, clonotypes shared by all four sorted-subset donors had higher generation probabilities. Because the study included a small number of donors, the genetic and exposure-history diversity represented was limited.

The rearrangement joined TRBV5-1 to TRBJ2-7, and 9 bases in between align with TRBD1. The TCR sequence derives from a man younger than 35 in good health. Some clones in this sample may be carry-over from other donors' samples. The specimen sequenced was memory CD4+ T cells from PBMCs. Interpreted using the paper, the cell subset or site label stands for: CD45RA-negative fraction. The CDR3 has the sequence CASSSGTGSEQYF. The sequenced DNA: TGCGCCAGCAGCTCCGGGACAGGGAGCGAGCAGTACTTC.